The 10 T cell receptor beta chains below were found in one sample sequenced in a study of neoadjuvant anti-PD-1 for oral cavity cancer. TCRdb keeps only in-frame clones here, not all; method: immunoSEQ multiplex PCR. The table lists roughly 14,000 clones, around 64% of them singletons. The material sequenced was PBMCs, taken before nivolumab (anti-PD-1) treatment. The source is a person aged 35 to 85 with oral cavity squamous cell carcinoma.

This rearrangement joins TRBV28 to TRBJ2-2, with D possibly being TRBD1 or TRBD2 (6 bases each). Trimming left V 5 bases short and J 4 bases short, with 11 bases between. CDR3 length: 14 amino acids. CDR1 is MDHEN, CDR2 SYDVKM, per germline. CDR3 nucleotides: TGTGCCAGCAGTCGGGGGCGGACCACCGGGGAGCTGTTTTTT. It codes for CASSRGRTTGELFF.

This clone has just one count. The V gene is TRBV7-8, the J gene TRBJ2-7, with D tentatively TRBD2 (6 bases). Per germline, CDR1 SGHVS and CDR2 FQNEAQ. The CDR3 has 15 residues. The V gene lost 0 bases and the J gene lost 5 bases, with 14 bases spanning the gap. The CDR3 reads CASSLALGGGNEQYF. DNA of the CDR3: TGTGCCAGCAGCTTAGCGCTGGGGGGTGGAAACGAGCAGTACTTC. The variable domain in full, with the rest retrieved from reference TRBV7-8 and TRBJ2-7, is GAGVSQSPRYKVAKRGQDVALRCDPISGHVSLFWYQQALGQGPEFLTYFQNEAQLDKSGLPSDRFFAERPEGSVSTLKIQRTQQEDSAVYLCASSLALGGGNEQYFGPGTRLTVT.

The chain carries TRBV2 and TRBJ2-6; D gene uncertain. Trimming left V 4 bases short and J 0 bases short, with 10 bases between. The CDR3 spans 16 residues. CDR1 is SNHLY, CDR2 FYNNEI, per germline. The CDR3 DNA follows: TGTGCCAGCAGTGTCGGAACCTTCTCTGGGGCCAACGTCCTGACTTTC. Translated: CASSVGTFSGANVLTF.

This clone has only one observation. This chain uses TRBV28 with TRBJ1-5; unclear D gene. The CDR3 spans 16 residues. V lost 3 bases to trimming and J lost 3 bases, with 15 bases between them. The germline CDR1 and CDR2 sequences are MDHEN and SYDVKM. In nucleotides, the CDR3 is TGTGCCAGCAGTTTCCGAAGACTATCACACAATCAGCCCCAGCATTTT. Amino acid sequence: CASSFRRLSHNQPQHF. Filled out from reference TRBV28 and TRBJ1-5, the complete variable domain reads DVKVTQSSRYLVKRTGEKVFLECVQDMDHENMFWYRQDPGLGLRLIYFSYDVKMKEKGDIPEGYSVSREKKERFSLILESASTNQTSMYLCASSFRRLSHNQPQHFGDGTRLSIL.

The V call is TRBV4-1, the J call TRBJ2-7, with 8 nucleotides matching TRBD1. The ends lost 0 bases at V and 8 bases at J; junction bases unmatched: 12. This CDR3 region has 16 residues. Per germline, CDR1 MGHRA and CDR2 YSYEKL. The CDR3 sequence: CASSQESQGAYLKQYF. DNA for the CDR3: TGCGCCAGCAGCCAAGAATCCCAGGGGGCGTATTTGAAGCAGTACTTC.

This clone has a handful of counts. The genes are TRBV2 and TRBJ2-1; 14 positions agree with TRBD2. The CDR3 is made up of 16 amino acids. V lost 6 bases and J lost 10; bases outside the gene matches: 11. CDR1 is SNHLY and CDR2 is FYNNEI in the germline V gene. The CDR3 DNA follows: TGTGCCAGCAGGTTTGGGACTAGCGGGGGCCGGGCGGAGCAGTTCTTC. It yields the protein CASRFGTSGGRAEQFF.

This clone was counted a few times. In DNA, the CDR3 is TGTGCCAGCAGCCCCCGGAGGCTCTACGAGCAGTACTTC. This encodes CASSPRRLYEQYF. The rearrangement uses TRBV27 and TRBJ2-7; D possibly corresponds to TRBD2 (5 bases). This CDR3 contains 13 residues. Per the germline V gene, CDR1 is MNHEY and CDR2 is SMNVEV (reference sequence). Trimming took off 6 bases at V and 3 bases at J, with 12 bases between the two ends.

V usage is TRBV5-8 and J usage is TRBJ1-2, with 7 bases identical to TRBD1. CDR3 length equals 14 residues. Germline CDR1 and CDR2: SGHTS and YDEGEE. The ends lost 0 bases at V and 7 bases at J; junction bases unmatched: 6. CDR3 in amino acids: CASSLEQGVGGYTF. As DNA, the CDR3 is TGTGCCAGCAGCTTGGAGCAGGGGGTGGGTGGCTACACCTTC.

The CDR3 DNA reads as TGTGCCAGCAGCTCAAGCCGGGACTACCAAGAGACCCAGTACTTC. This gives the protein CASSSSRDYQETQYF. The chain employs TRBV9 and TRBJ2-5, with a tentative D call TRBD2 (6 bases). Deletions cut 4 bases from V and 0 bases from J, with 13 bases between. Germline V gene data show CDR1 as SGDLS and CDR2 as YYNGEE. The CDR3 has 15 amino acids.

V gene TRBV6-1 combines with J gene TRBJ2-4, with a weak D call TRBD1 (6 bases). There are 13 residues in the CDR3. Germline lookup yields CDR1 MNHNS and CDR2 SASEGT. V was pared by 3 bases and J by 6 bases, with 9 bases between. CDR3 amino acids: CASSEGARNIQYF. CDR3 bases: TGTGCCAGCAGTGAGGGGGCAAGAAACATTCAGTACTTC.